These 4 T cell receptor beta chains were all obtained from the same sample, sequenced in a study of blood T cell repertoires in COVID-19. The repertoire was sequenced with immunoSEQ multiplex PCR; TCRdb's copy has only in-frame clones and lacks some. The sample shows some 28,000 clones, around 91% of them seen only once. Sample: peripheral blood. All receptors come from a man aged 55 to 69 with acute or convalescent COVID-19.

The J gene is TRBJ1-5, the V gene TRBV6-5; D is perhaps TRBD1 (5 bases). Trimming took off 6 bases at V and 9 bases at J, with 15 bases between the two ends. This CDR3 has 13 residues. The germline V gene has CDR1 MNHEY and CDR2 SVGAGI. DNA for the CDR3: TGTGCCAGCAGGGGGCAGCCCCATATGCCCCAGCATTTT. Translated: CASRGQPHMPQHF.

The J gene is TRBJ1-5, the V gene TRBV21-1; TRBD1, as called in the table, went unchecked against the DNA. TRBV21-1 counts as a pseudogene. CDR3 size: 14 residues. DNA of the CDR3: TGTGCCAGCACCGACAGGGGGTCGCATCAGCCCCAGCATTTT. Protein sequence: CASTDRGSHQPQHF.

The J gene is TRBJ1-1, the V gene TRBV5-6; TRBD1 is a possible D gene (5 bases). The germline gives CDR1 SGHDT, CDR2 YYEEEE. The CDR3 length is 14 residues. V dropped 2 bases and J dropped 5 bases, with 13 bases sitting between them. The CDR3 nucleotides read TGTGCCAGCAGCTTTTGGGGGGGTTGGACTGAAGCTTTCTTT. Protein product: CASSFWGGWTEAFF.

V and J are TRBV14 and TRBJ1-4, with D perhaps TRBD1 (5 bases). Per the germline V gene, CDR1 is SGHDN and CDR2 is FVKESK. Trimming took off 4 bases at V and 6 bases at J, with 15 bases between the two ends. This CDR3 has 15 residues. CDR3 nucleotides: TGTGCCAGCAGCCTCCAGGGTATGATGGATGAAAAACTGTTTTTT. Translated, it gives CASSLQGMMDEKLFF.